The rows below give T cell receptor beta chains drawn from one sample of a study of blood T cell repertoires in COVID-19. The method was immunoSEQ multiplex PCR; TCRdb's version includes in-frame clones alone and lacks a portion of them. Among 250,000 to 350,000 clones listed, around 85% were seen once. Sequencing used peripheral blood. These receptors were obtained from a human donor with COVID-19, enrolled during active disease. The donor label of this sample is uncertain. Both conserved end residues are part of each CDR3. The D gene is left open where the match is weak. Only some rows state a clone size, as once, few, many or a class for expanded clones.

size	V	length	J	D	CDR3	DNA
.	TRBV28	16	TRBJ2-1	TRBD2	CATQLQAGVFPNEQFF	TGTGCCACCCAACTACAAGCGGGAGTCTTCCCCAATGAGCAGTTCTTC
.	TRBV9	17	TRBJ2-6	.	CASSARPTGSGANVLTF	TGTGCCAGCAGCGCGCGTCCGACAGGCTCTGGGGCCAACGTCCTGACTTTC
.	TRBV12-3/TRBV12-4	13	TRBJ1-1	.	CASSPPAGTEAFF	TGTGCCAGCAGCCCCCCTGCCGGGACAGAAGCTTTCTTT
.	TRBV11-1	15	TRBJ2-7	TRBD2	CASSPRLAGFLEQYF	TGTGCCAGCAGCCCCCGGCTAGCGGGATTCCTCGAGCAGTACTTC
.	TRBV30	15	TRBJ1-2	.	CAWSVGARTAYGYTF	TGTGCCTGGAGTGTAGGGGCGAGGACAGCGTATGGCTACACCTTC
once	TRBV29-1	14	TRBJ2-1	.	CSVENYGRYNEQFF	TGCAGCGTTGAGAACTATGGCCGATACAATGAGCAGTTCTTC
few	TRBV6-5	13	TRBJ1-5	.	CASRRQENQPQHF	TGTGCCAGCAGGCGACAGGAAAATCAGCCCCAGCATTTT
.	TRBV28	14	TRBJ2-7	TRBD1	CASRSGQATYEQYF	TGTGCCAGCAGGTCCGGACAGGCAACCTACGAGCAGTACTTC
.	TRBV21-1	15	TRBJ2-5	.	CASSKRAGWQETQYF	TGTGCCAGCAGCAAGAGAGCGGGGTGGCAAGAGACCCAGTACTTC
.	TRBV9	12	TRBJ1-2	.	CASSVQSYGYTF	TGTGCCAGCAGCGTACAGTCATATGGCTACACCTTC
.	TRBV25-1	14	TRBJ1-2	.	CASSEYLQGSGYTF	TGTGCCAGCAGTGAATATCTCCAGGGTAGTGGCTACACCTTC
.	TRBV27	15	TRBJ2-3	.	CASSRGGVSTDTQYF	TGTGCCAGCAGCCGTGGGGGCGTATCAACAGATACGCAGTATTTT
.	TRBV28	14	TRBJ2-7	.	CASSLGGINYEQYF	TGTGCCAGCAGTTTAGGAGGGATCAACTACGAGCAGTACTTC
.	TRBV28	16	TRBJ2-5	TRBD2	CASSLRTSPPRETQYF	TGTGCCAGCAGTTTGAGGACTAGCCCCCCACGGGAGACCCAGTACTTC
.	TRBV12-3/TRBV12-4	12	TRBJ1-3	.	CASSDRGNTIYF	TGTGCCAGCAGTGACAGGGGAAACACCATATATTTT
.	TRBV20-1	13	TRBJ2-5	TRBD1	CSASPGGAETQYF	TGCAGTGCTAGTCCAGGGGGCGCAGAGACCCAGTACTTC
.	TRBV5-1	16	TRBJ2-5	.	CASSLVTREAQETQYF	TGCGCCAGCAGCTTGGTAACGAGGGAGGCCCAAGAGACCCAGTACTTC
.	TRBV4-2	15	TRBJ1-2	.	CASSQEGRTNYGYTF	TGTGCCAGCAGCCAAGAGGGCAGAACTAACTATGGCTACACCTTC
.	TRBV18	14	TRBJ2-7	TRBD2	CASSPPSGSYEQYF	TGTGCCAGCTCACCACCTAGCGGGAGCTACGAGCAGTACTTC
.	TRBV5-5	14	TRBJ2-3	TRBD2	CASSLLAGTDTQYF	TGTGCCAGCAGTTTACTAGCGGGGACAGATACGCAGTATTTT
.	TRBV7-8	14	TRBJ2-2	.	CASSLLATTGELFF	TGTGCCAGCAGCTTACTAGCGACCACCGGGGAGCTGTTTTTT
.	TRBV3-1/TRBV3-2	19	TRBJ2-1	TRBD2	CASSPLVASGRGPYNEQFF	TGTGCCAGCAGCCCCCTAGTGGCTAGCGGGAGGGGGCCCTACAATGAGCAGTTCTTC
.	TRBV6-5	14	TRBJ1-1	.	CASSSSNRAGKAFF	TGTGCCAGCAGTTCTTCAAACAGGGCCGGGAAAGCTTTCTTT
.	TRBV5-1	15	TRBJ1-4	.	CASSLITGQGEKLFF	TGCGCCAGCAGCTTGATAACAGGGCAGGGTGAAAAACTGTTTTTT
.	TRBV7-8	17	TRBJ1-1	.	CASSLGDGPPRGTEAFF	TGTGCCAGCAGCTTAGGGGACGGGCCTCCGAGGGGGACTGAAGCTTTCTTT
.	TRBV10-3	13	TRBJ2-7	TRBD2	CAISEGTSYEQYF	TGTGCCATCAGTGAAGGGACTAGCTACGAGCAGTACTTC
.	TRBV2	15	TRBJ1-6	TRBD1	CASSVSQGGNSPLHF	TGTGCCAGCAGTGTCAGCCAGGGGGGTAATTCACCCCTCCACTTT
once	TRBV30	16	TRBJ2-1	TRBD2	CAWSVLYGRGENEQFF	TGTGCCTGGAGTGTACTGTACGGGAGGGGGGAGAATGAGCAGTTCTTC
.	TRBV30	12	TRBJ1-1	TRBD1	CAIDRGNTEAFF	TGTGCCATAGACAGGGGAAATACTGAAGCTTTCTTT
.	TRBV7-9	14	TRBJ1-1	.	CASSFLAVNTEAFF	TGTGCCAGCAGCTTCTTAGCAGTGAACACTGAAGCTTTCTTT
.	TRBV12-3/TRBV12-4	13	TRBJ1-1	.	CASSLFGDTEAFF	TGTGCCAGCAGTTTATTCGGGGACACTGAAGCTTTCTTT
.	TRBV19	18	TRBJ2-7	TRBD2	CASSPTSSGLAGMREQYF	TGTGCCAGTAGCCCCACGAGCAGTGGTCTAGCGGGAATGCGGGAGCAGTACTTC
.	TRBV15	16	TRBJ2-1	TRBD2	CATSRDFGGRALEQFF	TGTGCCACCAGCAGAGATTTCGGCGGGAGAGCTCTTGAGCAGTTCTTC